Below, 5 T cell receptor beta chains from the same sample are listed, as sequenced in a study of blood T cells in healthy people across ages (dated by TCRdb to about 2015). To prepare the library, 5' RACE was applied. The data were produced on an Illumina HiSeq 2500. A second PCR of roughly 7 to 12 cycles was run with a J-beta primer mix and a sample-barcoded 5' primer. The public reads were reprocessed in TCRdb via fastp at Q25 and MiXCR, keeping in-frame beta chains. Entries that share a CDR3 protein sequence are merged under the most common genes and DNA. The sample data list fewer than 800,000 distinct CDR3 sequences, and around 49% of these were observed just once. The leading ten clones occupy approximately 32% of the sample. The sample consisted of blood. The receptors come from a woman aged 60 to 75 in good health.

This chain links TRBV4-2 with TRBJ2-7; D is ambiguous. The germline V and J ends were trimmed by 0 bases and 6 bases, with 6 bases remaining between them. The germline CDR1 and CDR2 sequences are LGHNA and YNFKEQ. The CDR3 is 12 residues long. The chain's CDR3 is CASSQDPAEQYF. The CDR3 DNA reads TGTGCCAGCAGCCAAGATCCGGCCGAGCAGTACTTC.

The CDR3 sequence is CASSSAGGNTQYF. The CDR3 DNA sequence: TGTGCCAGCAGTTCAGCTGGGGGGAATACGCAGTATTTT. The genes are TRBV12-3 or TRBV12-4 and TRBJ2-3; possible D gene TRBD2, 6 bases. The length of the CDR3 is 13 residues. V shed 4 bases and J shed 7 bases, with 12 bases lying between them.

The gene calls are TRBV4-3 and TRBJ1-3, with 8 nucleotides matching TRBD1. V lost 2 bases and J lost 0; bases outside the gene matches: 6. The CDR3 spans 17 residues. From germline, CDR1 is LGHNA and CDR2 YSLEER. The CDR3 sequence is CASSQRPGQVSGNTIYF. The CDR3, as DNA: TGCGCCAGCAGCCAAAGACCGGGACAGGTCTCTGGAAACACCATATATTTT.

The chain joins TRBV20-1 to TRBJ2-3, with 7 bases fitting TRBD2. The germline gives CDR1 DFQATT, CDR2 SNEGSKA (reference sequence). The length of the CDR3 is 15 residues. V gave up 0 bases and J gave up 1 base; unmatched junction bases: 4. This chain's CDR3 is CSARDLREGTDTQYF. Here the CDR3 DNA reads TGCAGTGCTAGAGATCTTCGGGAGGGCACAGATACGCAGTATTTT.

The rearrangement joins TRBV14 to TRBJ2-7; 10 bases map to TRBD1. V shed 4 bases, J shed 4 bases, and the junction held 7 bases outside the gene matches. Germline V gene data show CDR1 as SGHDN and CDR2 as FVKESK. The CDR3 length is 15 residues. This chain's CDR3 is CASSRAGTGAYEQYF. CDR3 coding DNA: TGTGCCAGCAGCCGAGCGGGGACAGGGGCTTACGAGCAGTACTTC.